This T cell receptor (beta chain) was sequenced in a study of blood T cells in healthy people across ages. Findings and caveats of the study: Long-lived donors had more naive CD4+ cells and higher diversity than aged donors.

The second PCR ran roughly 7 to 11 cycles with a sample-barcoded 5' primer and J-beta primers. From the 5' RACE reads, TCRdb called clonotypes with MiXCR, one entry per CDR3 protein. There are 600,000 to 850,000 distinct CDR3 sequences in the sample; 20% to 30% occur only once, and 9.4% lies in the top ten. In its sample, this clonotype was seen a few times. Its antigen is unidentified. Per germline, CDR1 MGHDK and CDR2 SYGVNS. Trimming took 9 bases from V and 3 from J; bases not matched to a gene: 16. This CDR3 spans 16 amino acids. This sample was shared with a second study, whose subject was T cells of mothers and their children.

The TCR sequence derives from a boy aged 5-17 years in good health. The chain couples TRBV25-1 to TRBJ2-7; 8 positions agree with TRBD1. Specimen: blood. The CDR3 sequence is CARVDRARVKDYEQYF. CDR3 in DNA: TGTGCCAGGGTGGACAGGGCGAGGGTGAAGGACTACGAGCAGTACTTC.